This T cell receptor (beta chain) came from a study of blood T cell repertoires in COVID-19 (TCRdb year 2020). Describing the broader study: Samples from collaborators originated in the United States, Italy and Spain and spanned both the acute and convalescent phases of COVID-19. The material from the prospective study consisted of cDNA or gDNA derived from T cells, B-cell-depleted T cells, or PBMCs. The dataset comprised deeply sampled blood TCRbeta repertoires from subjects exposed to, actively infected with, or recovered from COVID-19. A freely available public database, intended as a resource for researchers studying the immune response to SARS-CoV-2, is where the repertoires were released. Samples were obtained from the ongoing ImmuneRACE study (first 160 participants) and from some 1,300 subjects provided by 6 global collaborators. A de-identified subject ID, COVID-19 status, age in years and sex were almost always included in the sample metadata. Where available, HLA class I and class II types were taken from metadata supplied by the sample provider and were not determined by assay-based typing. General findings and caveats noted by the study authors: The amount of clinical and demographic metadata varied by source and participant and was provided uncurated.

V is clipped by 6 bases and J by 7 bases, and the sequence between their germline boundaries is 13 bases long. The germline V gene yields MDHEN for CDR1 and SYDVKM for CDR2. The CDR3 runs 13 residues from the cysteine to the phenylalanine. Just CDR3 DNA is preserved here, 39 bases in frame from base 1. At one collaborating source in Seattle, patients were enrolled during active infection and were followed longitudinally through the course of disease. Each collaborating institution followed its own protocols to collect whole blood in K2EDTA tubes. For TCRbeta analysis, collaborators shipped samples as frozen whole blood, isolated PBMCs, or DNA extracted from either of those sample types. A note on this clone: What this receptor recognizes is not known. Base qualities are missing; no much larger clone stands one base away.

The immunoSEQ Assay, a bias-controlled multiplex PCR, was used to amplify TCRbeta CDR3 regions from genomic DNA. The authors' analysis ran thus. The number of nucleated cells in each sample was estimated by amplification of reference gene primers within the assay. To quantify the absolute abundance of each unique TCRbeta CDR3 rearrangement, sequence reads were collapsed and filtered. For each sample, productive Simpson clonality was calculated as the square root of Simpson's diversity index across productive rearrangements. The table comes from immuneACCESS by way of TCRdb, which keeps in-frame sequences with V and J called. Part of the clones is missing from these tables; in studies checked, under half for an unresolved V gene and the rest for unknown reasons. V and J calls and clone size are as listed in that table; D and trimming were resolved from the DNA. Across this sample there are roughly 200,000 clones, with more than 80% seen only once. Of the sample, approximately 10% falls within the top ten clones.

Here the chain combines TRBV28 and TRBJ1-5; the D gene cannot be named for sure. Sequencing input: peripheral blood. The clonotype was recovered from a woman aged 40 to 55 with COVID-19, enrolled during active disease. The nucleotides read TGTGCCAGCAGCCCTACAAGGAGGCAGCCCCAGCATTTT. This yields the protein CASSPTRRQPQHF.